Detailed here is one T cell receptor (beta chain). Antigen unknown. The sample belongs to a study of graft-versus-host responses after intestinal transplantation. Study summary: All recipients were given anti-thymocyte globulin induction, and tacrolimus and steroids were then administered for 2 to 3 years.

Study-level findings and limits: Subjects displaying graft-donor T cell macrochimerism possessed elevated graft-versus-host to host-versus-graft clonal ratios inside allografts.

Method: immunoSEQ multiplex PCR; TCRdb's copy keeps in-frame clones and lacks some. The table has tens of thousands of clones, about four fifths seen once. The CDR3 runs 14 residues. With V trimmed by 8 bases and J by 5 bases, 9 bases remained unmatched. CDR1 and CDR2 (germline): LNHDA, SQIVND (reference sequence). The chain joins TRBV19 to TRBJ2-7; 10 nucleotides align to TRBD1. The receptor comes from a human donor who was the organ donor for an intestinal transplant. The sample here was unstimulated CD4+ T cells sorted from spleen or lymph node cells, taken before transplant. The CDR3 reads CASRGTGVFDEQYF. In DNA form, the CDR3 reads TGTGCCAGTCGCGGGACAGGGGTTTTCGACGAGCAGTACTTC.